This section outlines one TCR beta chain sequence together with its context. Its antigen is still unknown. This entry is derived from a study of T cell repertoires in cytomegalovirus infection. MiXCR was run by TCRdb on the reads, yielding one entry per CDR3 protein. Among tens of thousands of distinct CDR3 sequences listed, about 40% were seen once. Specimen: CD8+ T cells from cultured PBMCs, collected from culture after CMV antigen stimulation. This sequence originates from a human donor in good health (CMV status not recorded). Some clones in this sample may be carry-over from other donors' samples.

CDR3 sequence: CATTGEQYF. In DNA form, the CDR3 reads TGCGCCACCACCGGGGAGCAGTACTTC. The rearrangement links TRBV23-1 to TRBJ2-7; D gene ambiguous. TRBV23-1 carries the ORF label, with uncertain function. The CDR3 runs 9 residues. The V end was cut by 10 bases, the J end by 7 bases, with 8 bases between.